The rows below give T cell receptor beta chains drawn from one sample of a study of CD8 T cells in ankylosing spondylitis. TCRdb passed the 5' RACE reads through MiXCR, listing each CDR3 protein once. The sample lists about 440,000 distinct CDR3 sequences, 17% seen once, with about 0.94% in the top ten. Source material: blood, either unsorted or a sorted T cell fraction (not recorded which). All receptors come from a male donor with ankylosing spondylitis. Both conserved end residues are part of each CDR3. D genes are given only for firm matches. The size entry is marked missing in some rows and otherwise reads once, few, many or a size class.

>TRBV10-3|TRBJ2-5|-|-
CATQFDETQYF
TGTGCCACCCAATTTGACGAGACCCAGTACTTC
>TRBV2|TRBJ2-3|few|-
CASSVAPVGTDTQYF
TGTGCCAGCAGTGTAGCTCCGGTGGGCACAGATACGCAGTATTTT
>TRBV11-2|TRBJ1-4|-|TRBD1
CASSLAYRGSNEKLFF
TGTGCCAGCAGCTTAGCGTACAGGGGTTCTAATGAAAAACTGTTTTTT
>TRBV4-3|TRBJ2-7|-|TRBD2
CASSQLAGGIYEQYF
TGCGCCAGCAGCCAATTAGCGGGAGGGATCTACGAGCAGTACTTC
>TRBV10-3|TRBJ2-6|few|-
CAISRLSGANVLTF
TGTGCCATCAGTAGGCTCTCTGGGGCCAACGTCCTGACTTTC
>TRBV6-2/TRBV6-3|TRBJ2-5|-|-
CASRAHGGETQYF
TGTGCCAGCAGGGCACATGGAGGAGAGACCCAGTACTTC
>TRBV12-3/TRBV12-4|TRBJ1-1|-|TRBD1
CASSLGTGGLKRTEAFF
TGTGCCAGCAGTTTAGGGACAGGGGGCTTGAAAAGAACTGAAGCTTTCTTT
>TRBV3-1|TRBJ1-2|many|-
CASSRPYGMGYTF
TGTGCCAGCAGCCGCCCCTACGGAATGGGCTACACCTTC
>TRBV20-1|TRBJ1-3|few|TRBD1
CSAGTGYSGNTIYF
TGCAGTGCAGGGACAGGGTACTCTGGAAACACCATATATTTT
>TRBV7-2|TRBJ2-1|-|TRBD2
CASSLGTSGSGEQFF
TGTGCCAGCAGCTTAGGGACTAGCGGGAGCGGCGAGCAGTTCTTC
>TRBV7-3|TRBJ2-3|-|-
CASSFTGSDTQYF
TGTGCCAGCAGCTTTACAGGTTCAGATACGCAGTATTTT
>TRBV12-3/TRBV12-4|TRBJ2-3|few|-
CASSLASLVGADTQYF
TGTGCCAGCAGTTTAGCTTCCTTGGTGGGGGCAGATACGCAGTATTTT
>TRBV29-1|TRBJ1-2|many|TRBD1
CSVSGTGGADYGYTF
TGCAGCGTTTCCGGGACAGGGGGCGCGGACTATGGCTACACCTTC
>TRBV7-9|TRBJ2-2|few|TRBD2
CASSLKAGGNTGELFF
TGTGCCAGCAGCTTGAAGGCGGGAGGGAACACCGGGGAGCTGTTTTTT
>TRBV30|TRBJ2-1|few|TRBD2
CAWSVRPRRGTHNEQFF
TGTGCCTGGAGTGTACGGCCAAGGCGGGGGACCCACAATGAGCAGTTCTTC
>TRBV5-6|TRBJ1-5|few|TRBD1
CASSLSGGADQPQHF
TGTGCCAGCAGCTTGTCAGGGGGCGCCGATCAGCCCCAGCATTTT
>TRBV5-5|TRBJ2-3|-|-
CASSLGYTTDTQYF
TGTGCCAGCAGCCTAGGGTATACCACAGATACGCAGTATTTT
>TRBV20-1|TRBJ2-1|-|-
CSARVVGSGRYNEQFF
TGCAGTGCTAGAGTAGTTGGATCTGGACGCTACAATGAGCAGTTCTTC
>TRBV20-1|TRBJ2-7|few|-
CSALGRRPDEQYF
TGCAGTGCACTGGGACGGCGACCCGACGAGCAGTACTTC
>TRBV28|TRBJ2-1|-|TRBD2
CASSFLTGGWNEQFF
TGTGCCAGCAGTTTTCTCACGGGAGGGTGGAATGAGCAGTTCTTC
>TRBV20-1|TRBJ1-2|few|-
CSASAAGVEGYTF
TGCAGTGCATCAGCAGCGGGCGTGGAGGGCTACACCTTC
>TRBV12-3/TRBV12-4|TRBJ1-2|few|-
CASSPRVGGGYYGYTF
TGTGCCAGTTCCCCCCGAGTCGGGGGAGGTTACTATGGCTACACCTTC
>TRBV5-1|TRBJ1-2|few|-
CASSPSGPAAYGYTF
TGCGCCAGCAGCCCGAGCGGGCCAGCCGCATATGGCTACACCTTC
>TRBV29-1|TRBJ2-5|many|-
CSVKYTGTLQETQYF
TGCAGCGTGAAATATACCGGGACACTCCAAGAGACCCAGTACTTC
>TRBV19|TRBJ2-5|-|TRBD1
CASSPDRGIQETQYF
TGTGCCAGTAGTCCAGACAGGGGGATCCAAGAGACCCAGTACTTC
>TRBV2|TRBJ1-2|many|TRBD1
CASSQQGGYGYTF
TGTGCCAGCAGTCAACAGGGGGGCTATGGCTACACCTTC
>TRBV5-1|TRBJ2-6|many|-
CASSGESGANVLTF
TGCGCCAGCAGCGGAGAATCTGGGGCCAACGTCCTGACTTTC
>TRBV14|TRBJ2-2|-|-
CASSQNFGTGELFF
TGTGCCAGCAGCCAAAATTTTGGGACCGGGGAGCTGTTTTTT
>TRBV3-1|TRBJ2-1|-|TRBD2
CASSQVLAAYNEQFF
TGTGCCAGCAGCCAAGTACTAGCGGCATACAATGAGCAGTTCTTC
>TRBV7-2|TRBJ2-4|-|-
CASRGTDKNIQYF
TGTGCCAGCCGCGGGACAGACAAAAACATTCAGTACTTC
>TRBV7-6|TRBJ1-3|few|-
CASSLAQGTGNTIYF
TGTGCCAGCAGCTTAGCCCAGGGAACTGGAAACACCATATATTTT